These T cell receptor beta chains were read from a single sample in a study of T cell repertoires in aging, cancer and after chemotherapy. TCRdb processed the multiplex PCR reads anew with MiXCR; each CDR3 protein has one entry. This sample has about 1,100 distinct CDR3 sequences, with about 50% found just once. The sample was blood. The receptors were sampled from a human donor with a solid tumor. The donor label of this sample is uncertain. Both conserved end residues are trimmed from each CDR3. The order of the fields is V gene, CDR3 length, CDR3 protein.

v_gene: TRBV11-1; len: 11; CDR3aa: ASSFSLPYEQY
v_gene: TRBV29-1; len: 16; CDR3aa: SVEAGTGNFAGANVLT
v_gene: TRBV7-2; len: 13; CDR3aa: ASSPQGAGNEKLF
v_gene: TRBV13; len: 14; CDR3aa: ASVRTKRGLGETQY
v_gene: TRBV20-1; len: 12; CDR3aa: SVGWGSTNYGYT
v_gene: TRBV6-1; len: 13; CDR3aa: ASSWGEKYNSPLH
v_gene: TRBV7-9; len: 13; CDR3aa: ASSLLGTGVYGYT
v_gene: TRBV4-3; len: 14; CDR3aa: ASSVHREISTDTQY
v_gene: TRBV6-8; len: 11; CDR3aa: ASSGVWGQPQH
v_gene: TRBV7-9; len: 13; CDR3aa: ASSLGDRSNEKLF
v_gene: TRBV28; len: 12; CDR3aa: ASSQGGEIDTQY